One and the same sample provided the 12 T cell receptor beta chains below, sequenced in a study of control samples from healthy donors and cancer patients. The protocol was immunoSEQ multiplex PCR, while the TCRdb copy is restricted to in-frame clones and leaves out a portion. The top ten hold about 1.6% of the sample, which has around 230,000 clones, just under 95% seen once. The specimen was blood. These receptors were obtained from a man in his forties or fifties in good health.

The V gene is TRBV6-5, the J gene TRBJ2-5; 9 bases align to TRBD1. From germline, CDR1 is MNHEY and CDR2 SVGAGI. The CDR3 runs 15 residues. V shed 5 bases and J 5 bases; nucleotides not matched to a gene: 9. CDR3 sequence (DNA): TGTGCCAGCAGTCCCGACAGGGGGACGGAGGAGACCCAGTACTTC. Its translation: CASSPDRGTEETQYF.

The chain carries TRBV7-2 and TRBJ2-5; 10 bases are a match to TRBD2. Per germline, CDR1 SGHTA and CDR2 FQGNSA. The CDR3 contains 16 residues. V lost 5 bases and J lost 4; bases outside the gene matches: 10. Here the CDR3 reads CASSPEVAGGGETQYF. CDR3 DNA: TGTGCCAGCAGCCCCGAGGTAGCGGGGGGCGGAGAGACCCAGTACTTC.

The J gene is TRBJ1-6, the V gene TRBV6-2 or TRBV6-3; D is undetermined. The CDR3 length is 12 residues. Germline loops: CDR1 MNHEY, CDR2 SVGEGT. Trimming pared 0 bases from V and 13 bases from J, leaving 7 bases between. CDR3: CASSYSSQPLHF. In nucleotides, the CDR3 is TGTGCCAGCAGTTACTCGAGTCAGCCCCTCCACTTT.

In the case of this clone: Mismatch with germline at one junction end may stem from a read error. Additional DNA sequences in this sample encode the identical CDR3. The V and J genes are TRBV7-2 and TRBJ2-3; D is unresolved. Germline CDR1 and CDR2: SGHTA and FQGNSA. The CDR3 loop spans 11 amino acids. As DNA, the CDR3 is TGTGCTAGCAGCTTCACAGATACGCAGTATTTT. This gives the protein CASSFTDTQYF.

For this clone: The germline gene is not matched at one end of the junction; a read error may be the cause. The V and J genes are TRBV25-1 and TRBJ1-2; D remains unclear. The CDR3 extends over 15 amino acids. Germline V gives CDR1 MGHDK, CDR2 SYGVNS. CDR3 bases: TGTGCCAGCAGTGAATCGGACTTCTTAGCTTATGGCTACGCCTTC. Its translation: CASSESDFLAYGYAF.

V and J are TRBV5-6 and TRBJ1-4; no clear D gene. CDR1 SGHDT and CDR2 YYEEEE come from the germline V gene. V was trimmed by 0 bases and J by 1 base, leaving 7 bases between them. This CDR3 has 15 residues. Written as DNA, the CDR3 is TGTGCCAGCAGCTTGGAAGTAGGAACTAATGAAAAACTGTTTTTT. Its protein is CASSLEVGTNEKLFF. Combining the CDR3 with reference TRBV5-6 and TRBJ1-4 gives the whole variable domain DAGVTQSPTHLIKTRGQQVTLRCSPKSGHDTVSWYQQALGQGPQFIFQYYEEEERQRGNFPDRFSGHQFPNYSSELNVNALLLGDSALYLCASSLEVGTNEKLFFGSGTQLSVL.

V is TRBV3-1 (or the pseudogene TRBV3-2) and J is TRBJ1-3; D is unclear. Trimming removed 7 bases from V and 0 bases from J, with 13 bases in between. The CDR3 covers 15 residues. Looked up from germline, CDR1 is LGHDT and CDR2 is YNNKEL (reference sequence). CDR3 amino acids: CASTSTPSSGNTIYF. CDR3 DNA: TGTGCCAGCACCTCGACTCCCAGCTCTGGAAACACCATATATTTT.

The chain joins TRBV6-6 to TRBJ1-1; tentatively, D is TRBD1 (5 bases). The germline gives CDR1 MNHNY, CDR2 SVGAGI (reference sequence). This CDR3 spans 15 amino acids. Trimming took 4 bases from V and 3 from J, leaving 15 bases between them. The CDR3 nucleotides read TGTGCCAGCAGTTCCAGGGTTCAAGGATACACTGAAGCTTTCTTT. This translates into CASSSRVQGYTEAFF.

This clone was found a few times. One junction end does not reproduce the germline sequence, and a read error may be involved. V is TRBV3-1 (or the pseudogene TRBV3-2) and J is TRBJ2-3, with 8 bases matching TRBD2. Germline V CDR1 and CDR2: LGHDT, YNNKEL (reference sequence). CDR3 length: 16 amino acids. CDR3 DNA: TGTGCCAGCAGCCAAGCAACCGGGACTAGTTCCGGGTGGGTCCGTTTT. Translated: CASSQATGTSSGWVRF.

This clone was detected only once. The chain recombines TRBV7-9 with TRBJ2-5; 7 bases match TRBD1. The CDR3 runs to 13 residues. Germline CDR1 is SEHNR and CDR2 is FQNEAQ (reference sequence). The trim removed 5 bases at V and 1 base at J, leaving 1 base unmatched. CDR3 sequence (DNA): TGTGCCAGCAGCCGGGACAGCCAAGAGACCCAGTACTTC. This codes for CASSRDSQETQYF.

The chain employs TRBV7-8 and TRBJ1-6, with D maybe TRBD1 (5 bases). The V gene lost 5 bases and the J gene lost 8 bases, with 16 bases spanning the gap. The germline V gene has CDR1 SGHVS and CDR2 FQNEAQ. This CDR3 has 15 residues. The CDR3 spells CASSVSGKGDSPLHF. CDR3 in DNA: TGTGCCAGCAGCGTAAGCGGCAAAGGGGATTCACCCCTCCACTTT.

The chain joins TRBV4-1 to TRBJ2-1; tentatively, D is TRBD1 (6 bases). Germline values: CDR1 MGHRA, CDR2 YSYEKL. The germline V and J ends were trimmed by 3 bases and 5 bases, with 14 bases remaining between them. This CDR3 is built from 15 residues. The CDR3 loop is CASSHLGTFNNEQFF. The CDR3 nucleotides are TGCGCCAGCAGCCACCTTGGGACATTCAACAATGAGCAGTTCTTC.